This TCR beta chain is from a study of radiotherapy plus CTLA-4 blockade in lung cancer (dated by TCRdb to the late 2010s). For the wider study: Objective responses were observed in roughly a sixth of enrolled patients, and disease control was achieved in 30% to 40%. The full study reports these points: Increased serum interferon-beta after radiation, together with early dynamic changes in blood T cell clones, were reported to be the strongest predictors of response. After treatment with radiotherapy and ipilimumab, TCR clones that came from tumors expanded in the peripheral blood.

The study evaluated CTLA-4 blockade (ipilimumab) given together with focal radiation therapy in patients who had chemo-refractory metastatic non-small-cell lung cancer. The protocol used for the library was the immunoSEQ multiplex PCR assay. TCRdb took over this immuneACCESS table, retaining in-frame rearrangements with V and J assigned. Such tables are incomplete; in checked studies, under half of the missing clones stem from an unresolved V gene, and the remainder is unexplained. The sample data list about 100,000 clones, and 83% of these were observed just once. The top ten hold 0.84% of the sample. The germline V end is reduced by 0 bases and the J end by 1 base; junction bases left unmatched: 7. CDR1 SGHNT and CDR2 YENEEA were looked up in the germline V gene. From cysteine to phenylalanine, the CDR3 is 17 amino acids long. Only the CDR3 DNA stays, 51 bases, in frame from base 1. Comments on this clone: Its antigen has not been determined. No much larger clone exists at a distance of one base, and base qualities are not known.

Here the sequenced sample was peripheral blood, taken from a patient treated with radiotherapy plus ipilimumab. The sequence was collected from a human donor with non-small cell lung cancer who had stable disease on radiotherapy plus ipilimumab. Recombination joined TRBV11-3 with TRBJ2-5; 8 bases in between match TRBD2. Here the CDR3 is given as CASSLDRGAGVQETQYF. The DNA sequence is given as TGTGCCAGCAGCTTAGACCGTGGAGCGGGAGTCCAAGAGACCCAGTACTTC.